The table lists the clone carrying this T cell receptor beta chain with a few counts. Per germline, CDR1 LNHDA and CDR2 SQIVND (reference sequence). This CDR3 has 13 residues. Trimming cost V 6 bases and J 4 bases, with 13 bases left between them. This sample is part of a study of blood T cell repertoires in COVID-19. Study details: Spain, Italy and the United States supplied samples that represented acute and convalescent COVID-19. Sources were T cells, B-cell-depleted T cells, or PBMCs; the material itself was cDNA or gDNA.

Methods used by the authors: For nucleated cells, counts were estimated from reference gene primer amplification. Generated by immunoSEQ multiplex PCR, the TCRdb table keeps only in-frame clones and is missing some. The V and J calls and clone size were taken over from that table, and D and trimming were inferred from the DNA. The data contain 95,000 or so clones, under 90% of them singletons. The TCR originated in a woman aged 70 to 79 with acute or convalescent COVID-19. The chain combines TRBV19 with TRBJ2-7, with a tentative D call TRBD2 (5 bases). The sample taken for sequencing was peripheral blood. The CDR3 sequence is CASRGLAEYEQYF. As DNA, the CDR3 is TGTGCCAGTAGGGGTCTAGCTGAATACGAGCAGTACTTC.